A single sample gave rise to the 22 T cell receptor beta chains below, sequenced in a study of blood T cell repertoires in COVID-19. Using immunoSEQ multiplex PCR, the repertoire was profiled, and TCRdb retains in-frame clones only, with some absent. This sample has approximately 280,000 clones, with approximately 90% found just once. Sequenced input: peripheral blood. The receptors derive from a woman between 25 and 40 years old with COVID-19, enrolled during active disease.

The J gene is TRBJ1-6, the V gene TRBV6-5, with D possibly being TRBD1 (5 bases). Germline CDR1 MNHEY, CDR2 SVGAGI. Trimming cost V 5 bases and J 10 bases, with 18 bases left between them. The CDR3 runs to 15 residues. The CDR3 is CASSNRGGVGSPLHF. The DNA for the CDR3 is TGTGCCAGCAGTAACCGCGGGGGGGTAGGCTCACCCCTCCACTTT.

In its sample, this clone was seen once. CDR3 loop: CASSSRGGSNYGYTF. As DNA, the CDR3 is TGTGCCAGCAGTTCCCGCGGGGGATCAAACTATGGCTACACCTTC. The V call is TRBV27, the J call TRBJ1-2, with D perhaps matching TRBD1 (5 bases). V lost 4 bases to trimming and J lost 2 bases, with 14 bases between them. Germline-derived CDR1 and CDR2 are MNHEY and SMNVEV (reference sequence). This CDR3 has 15 residues.

This clone has a handful of counts. This chain connects TRBV28 to TRBJ2-3, with 9 bases matching TRBD2. The CDR3 is made up of 16 amino acids. The V gene end was trimmed by 7 bases and the J gene end by 0 bases; junction bases not matched to a gene: 8. Germline CDR1 and CDR2: MDHEN and SYDVKM. This CDR3 is CASKGGRGRSTDTQYF. The CDR3 nucleotides are TGTGCCAGCAAGGGCGGGAGGGGGAGGAGCACAGATACGCAGTATTTT.

Written as DNA, the CDR3 is TGTGCCAGCGGAGGGCAGCATGGCTACACCTTC. Protein product: CASGGQHGYTF. V usage is TRBV18 and J usage is TRBJ1-2; the D is unclear. With 8 bases removed from V and 6 bases from J, the gap between germline ends came to 10 bases. CDR1 and CDR2 from the germline V gene are KGHSH and LQKENI. The CDR3 totals 11 residues.

This chain connects TRBV28 to TRBJ2-1; 10 nucleotides align to TRBD1. The germline gives CDR1 MDHEN, CDR2 SYDVKM. The CDR3 length is 18 residues. V shed 7 bases, J shed 4 bases, and the junction held 16 bases outside the gene matches. The CDR3 is CASIPNPSRDRGYNEQFF. In DNA, the CDR3 is TGTGCCAGCATACCAAACCCCTCCCGGGACAGGGGATACAATGAGCAGTTCTTC.

J is TRBJ2-5 and V is TRBV6-5, with 8 bases that match TRBD1. The J segment lost 2 bases and the V segment lost 6 bases, leaving 5 bases of the junction unmatched. The CDR3 has 14 amino acids. Per germline, CDR1 MNHEY and CDR2 SVGAGI. For the CDR3, the DNA is TGTGCCAGCAGCGCAGGGGGCTTACAAGAGACCCAGTACTTC. Translated: CASSAGGLQETQYF.

V gene TRBV15 combines with J gene TRBJ2-1, with TRBD2 matching over 10 bases. This CDR3 contains 15 residues. Germline CDR1 reads LNHNV; CDR2 reads YYDKDF (reference sequence). Trimming cost V 5 bases and J 9 bases; bases outside gene matches: 10. The CDR3 region has the DNA TGTGCCACCAGCTCCCTAGCGGGAGATAGCCCTGAGCAGTTCTTC. Translated: CATSSLAGDSPEQFF. Filled out from reference TRBV15 and TRBJ2-1, the complete variable domain reads DAMVIQNPRYQVTQFGKPVTLSCSQTLNHNVMYWYQQKSSQAPKLLFHYYDKDFNNEADTPDNFQSRRPNTSFCFLDIRSPGLGDTAMYLCATSSLAGDSPEQFFGPGTRLTVL.

The V gene is TRBV2, the J gene TRBJ2-5; 8 bases map to TRBD1. The V and J ends lost 6 bases and 5 bases, in that order; junction bases with no gene match: 5. Germline-derived CDR1 and CDR2 are SNHLY and FYNNEI. The CDR3 is 13 residues long. CDR3 DNA sequence: TGTGCCAGCAGACCGACAGGGGACGAGACCCAGTACTTC. This gives the protein CASRPTGDETQYF.

The CDR3, as DNA: TGCGCCAGCAGCTTAGCTGGACAGAAATATAATTCACCCCTCCACTTT. Its protein product is CASSLAGQKYNSPLHF. V and J are TRBV5-1 and TRBJ1-6; D may be TRBD1 (6 bases). Trimming stripped 2 bases from V and 4 bases from J, with 13 bases between. The germline CDR1 and CDR2 sequences are SGHRS and YFSETQ. The CDR3 is made up of 16 amino acids.

This chain joins TRBV5-1 and TRBJ1-2, with D perhaps TRBD1 (5 bases). Trimming took off 0 bases at V and 4 bases at J, with 10 bases between the two ends. The CDR3 is 14 residues long. CDR1 and CDR2 (germline): SGHRS, YFSETQ. DNA for the CDR3: TGCGCCAGCAGCTTGGGACAGTGGGGCTATGGCTACACCTTC. The encoded protein is CASSLGQWGYGYTF.

V and J are TRBV9 and TRBJ2-7; D might be TRBD2 (6 bases). The germline CDR1 and CDR2 sequences are SGDLS and YYNGEE. Trimming cost V 4 bases and J 3 bases, with 17 bases left between them. The CDR3 has 15 residues. In DNA, the CDR3 is TGTGCCAGCAGCCAAGGCCCTAGCGTCTACTACGAGCAGTACTTC. It is translated as CASSQGPSVYYEQYF. The complete variable domain, with remaining parts taken from reference TRBV9 and TRBJ2-7, reads DSGVTQTPKHLITATGQRVTLRCSPRSGDLSVYWYQQSLDQGLQFLIQYYNGEERAKGNILERFSAQQFPDLHSELNLSSLELGDSALYFCASSQGPSVYYEQYFGPGTRLTVT.

This rearrangement joins TRBV6-5 to TRBJ2-3; weak D call: TRBD2 (8 bases). This CDR3 has 15 residues. V dropped 6 bases and J dropped 10 bases, with 23 bases sitting between them. The V gene's germline CDR1 is MNHEY and CDR2 SVGAGI. The CDR3 DNA follows: TGTGCCAGCAGGGCAGGGGGGACTAGGGGCCGGTCGCAGTATTTT. Translation gives CASRAGGTRGRSQYF.

The V call is TRBV29-1, the J call TRBJ1-1; 7 nucleotides align to TRBD1. CDR3 length equals 13 residues. Trimming removed 7 bases from V and 5 bases from J; junction bases left unmatched: 10. Germline loops: CDR1 SQVTM, CDR2 ANQGSEA. This CDR3 is CSASSTGPTEAFF. CDR3 in DNA: TGCAGCGCCAGTTCGACAGGGCCTACTGAAGCTTTCTTT. Filled out from reference TRBV29-1 and TRBJ1-1, the complete variable domain reads SAVISQKPSRDICQRGTSLTIQCQVDSQVTMMFWYRQQPGQSLTLIATANQGSEATYESGFVIDKFPISRPNLTFSTLTVSNMSPEDSSIYLCSASSTGPTEAFFGQGTRLTVV.

This clone came up once. This chain joins TRBV18 and TRBJ2-5; 9 nucleotides align to TRBD2. This CDR3 has 15 amino acids. Germline trimming cut 2 bases from V and 2 bases from J; bases unmatched to any gene: 3. Germline V gives CDR1 KGHSH, CDR2 LQKENI. The CDR3 loop reads CASSPTSGPQETQYF. The CDR3 nucleotides are TGTGCCAGCTCACCAACTAGCGGGCCTCAAGAGACCCAGTACTTC.

V gene TRBV19 combines with J gene TRBJ2-1; perhaps TRBD2 as D (6 bases). V was shortened by 0 bases and J by 0 bases, with 12 bases between the two germline ends. This CDR3 has 17 residues. CDR1 LNHDA and CDR2 SQIVND come from the germline V gene (reference sequence). The CDR3: CASSIDRWRGSYNEQFF. The CDR3 DNA reads as TGTGCCAGTAGTATAGATCGGTGGCGGGGCTCCTACAATGAGCAGTTCTTC.

V and J are TRBV24-1 and TRBJ2-1, with D possibly matching TRBD1 (6 bases). CDR1 and CDR2 (germline): KGHDR, SFDVKD. CDR3 size: 14 residues. The ends were cut back, 4 bases at V and 9 bases at J, with 15 bases in the middle. CDR3 DNA: TGTGCCACCAGTGACCGGACAGCTTGGGGTGAGCAGTTCTTC. Encoded protein: CATSDRTAWGEQFF.

The chain joins TRBV15 to TRBJ2-7; a possible D gene is TRBD2 (5 bases). The V and J ends lost 0 bases and 3 bases respectively, with 15 bases between them. This CDR3 spans 16 amino acids. From germline, CDR1 is LNHNV and CDR2 YYDKDF (reference sequence). As DNA, the CDR3 is TGTGCCACCAGCAGAGATAGGGCGGGCAGCTACTACGAGCAGTACTTC. It specifies CATSRDRAGSYYEQYF.

The chain links TRBV28 to TRBJ1-1, with D perhaps TRBD1 (5 bases). CDR1 MDHEN and CDR2 SYDVKM come from the germline V gene. There are 14 residues in the CDR3. Trimming shortened V by 5 bases and J by 1 base, and 11 bases separated the two germline ends. Written as DNA, the CDR3 is TGTGCCAGCAGTAGACAGCGTCGGAACACTGAAGCTTTCTTT. Translating it yields CASSRQRRNTEAFF.

The chain links TRBV6-5 to TRBJ1-5; D call uncertain. The CDR3 has 15 residues. Germline loops: CDR1 MNHEY, CDR2 SVGAGI. The V end was cut by 4 bases, the J end by 0 bases, with 10 bases between. The CDR3 sequence: CASSLSGSSNQPQHF. The CDR3 coding sequence is TGTGCCAGCAGTTTAAGTGGTAGTAGCAATCAGCCCCAGCATTTT.

This clone is a singleton in its sample. One junction end disagrees with the germline gene, perhaps due to a read error. The rearrangement joins TRBV6-1 to TRBJ1-1, with no clear D. There are 14 residues in the CDR3. CDR1 and CDR2 from the germline V gene are MNHNS and SASEGT. This chain's CDR3 is CASNERSENTEAFF. The CDR3 DNA reads as TGTGCCAGCAATGAACGCTCAGAGAACACTGAAGCTTTCTTT.

This rearrangement joins TRBV28 to TRBJ1-2, with 7 bases matching TRBD1. The V and J ends lost 2 bases and 4 bases, in that order; junction bases with no gene match: 13. The CDR3 contains 17 residues. In germline, CDR1 is MDHEN, CDR2 SYDVKM. The CDR3 nucleotides are TGTGCCAGCAGTTTACCCCAAGACAGGGTCGGGGGCTATGGCTACACCTTC. Residues: CASSLPQDRVGGYGYTF.

The chain couples TRBV7-2 to TRBJ1-2; D may be TRBD1 (5 bases). Germline values: CDR1 SGHTA, CDR2 FQGNSA. The ends were cut back, 5 bases at V and 2 bases at J, with 12 bases in the middle. This CDR3 has 14 amino acids. CDR3 in DNA: TGTGCCAGCAGCCCCCAAGACAGAAACTATGGCTACACCTTC. Residues: CASSPQDRNYGYTF.